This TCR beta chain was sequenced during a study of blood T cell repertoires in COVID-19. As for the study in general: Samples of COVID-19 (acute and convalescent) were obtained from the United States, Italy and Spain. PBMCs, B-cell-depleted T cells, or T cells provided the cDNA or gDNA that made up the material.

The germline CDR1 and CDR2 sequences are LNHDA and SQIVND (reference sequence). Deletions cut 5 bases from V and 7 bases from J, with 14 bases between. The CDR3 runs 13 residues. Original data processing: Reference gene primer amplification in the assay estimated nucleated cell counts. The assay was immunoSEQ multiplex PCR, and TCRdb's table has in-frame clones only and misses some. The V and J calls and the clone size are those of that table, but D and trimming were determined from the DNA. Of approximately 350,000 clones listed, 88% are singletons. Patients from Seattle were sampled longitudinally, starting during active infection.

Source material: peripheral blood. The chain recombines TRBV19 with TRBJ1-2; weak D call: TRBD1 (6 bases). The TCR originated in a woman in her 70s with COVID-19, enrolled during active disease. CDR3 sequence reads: CASSEQGIGGYTF. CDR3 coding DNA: TGTGCCAGTAGTGAACAGGGAATCGGTGGCTACACCTTC.